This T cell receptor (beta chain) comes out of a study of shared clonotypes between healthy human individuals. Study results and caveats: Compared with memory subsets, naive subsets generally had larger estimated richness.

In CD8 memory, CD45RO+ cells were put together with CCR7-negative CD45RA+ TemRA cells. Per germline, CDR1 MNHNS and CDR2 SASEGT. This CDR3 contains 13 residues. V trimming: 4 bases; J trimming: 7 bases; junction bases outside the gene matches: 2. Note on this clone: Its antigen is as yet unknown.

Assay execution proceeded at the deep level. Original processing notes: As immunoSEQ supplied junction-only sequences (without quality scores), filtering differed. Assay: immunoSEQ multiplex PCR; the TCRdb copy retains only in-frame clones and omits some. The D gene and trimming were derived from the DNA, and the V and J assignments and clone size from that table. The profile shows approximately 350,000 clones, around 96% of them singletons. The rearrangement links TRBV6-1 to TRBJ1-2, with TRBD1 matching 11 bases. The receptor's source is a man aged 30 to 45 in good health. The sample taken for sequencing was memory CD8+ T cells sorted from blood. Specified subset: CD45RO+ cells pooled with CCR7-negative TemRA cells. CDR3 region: CASSVGTGGGYTF. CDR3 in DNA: TGTGCCAGCAGTGTTGGGACAGGGGGTGGCTACACCTTC.